Following are 2 T cell receptor beta chains from one sample sequenced in a study of T cells expressing NK-cell markers. Reprocessing the 5' RACE reads, TCRdb reports a single entry for every CDR3 protein and omits DNA. The specimen's table records some 500,000 distinct CDR3 sequences. The sample comprised blood T cells: a sorted CD56 or NKG2C T cell subset, CD4+ or CD8+ T cells, or bulk PBMC T cells (not recorded which). The receptors shown here come from a woman in her fifties or sixties in good health.

The J gene is TRBJ1-1, the V gene TRBV21-1; TCRdb calls TRBD1, which cannot be checked without DNA. TRBV21-1 is listed as a pseudogene. The CDR3 sequence is 15 residues long. CDR3 amino acids: CASSKDEGQNTEAFF.

This chain connects TRBV5-1 to TRBJ1-3. The CDR3 totals 18 residues. Germline assignment: CDR1 SGHRS and CDR2 YFSETQ. CDR3 sequence reads: CASRREVVDLSSGNTIYF.